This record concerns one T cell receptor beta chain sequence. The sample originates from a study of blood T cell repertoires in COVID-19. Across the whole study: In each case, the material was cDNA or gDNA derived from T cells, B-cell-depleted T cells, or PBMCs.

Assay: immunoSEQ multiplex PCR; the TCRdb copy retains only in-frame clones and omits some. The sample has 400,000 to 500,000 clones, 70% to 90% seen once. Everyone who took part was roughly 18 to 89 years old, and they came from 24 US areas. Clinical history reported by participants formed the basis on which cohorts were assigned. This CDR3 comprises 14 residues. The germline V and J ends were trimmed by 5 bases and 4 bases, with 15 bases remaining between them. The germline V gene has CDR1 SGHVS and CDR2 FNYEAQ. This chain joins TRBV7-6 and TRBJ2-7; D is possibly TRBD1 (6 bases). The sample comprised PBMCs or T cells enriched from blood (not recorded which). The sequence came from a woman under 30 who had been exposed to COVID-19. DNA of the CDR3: TGTGCCAGCAGCCCCGGAACAGGGCCGTACGAGCAGTACTTC. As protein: CASSPGTGPYEQYF. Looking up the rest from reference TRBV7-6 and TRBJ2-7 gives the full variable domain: GAGVSQSPRYKVTKRGQDVALRCDPISGHVSLYWYRQALGQGPEFLTYFNYEAQQDKSGLPNDRFSAERPEGSISTLTIQRTEQRDSAMYRCASSPGTGPYEQYFGPGTRLTVT.